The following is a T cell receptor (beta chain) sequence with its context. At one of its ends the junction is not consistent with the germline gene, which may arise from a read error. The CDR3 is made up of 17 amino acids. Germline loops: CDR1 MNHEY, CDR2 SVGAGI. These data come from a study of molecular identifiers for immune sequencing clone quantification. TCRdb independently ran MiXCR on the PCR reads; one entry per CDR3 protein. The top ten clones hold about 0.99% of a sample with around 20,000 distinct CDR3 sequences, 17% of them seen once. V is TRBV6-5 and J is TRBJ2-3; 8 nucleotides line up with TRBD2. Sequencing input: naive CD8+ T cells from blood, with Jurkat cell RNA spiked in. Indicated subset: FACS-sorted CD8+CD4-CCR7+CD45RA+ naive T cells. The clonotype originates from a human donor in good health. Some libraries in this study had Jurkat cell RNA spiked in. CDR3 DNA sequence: TGTGCCTGCAGTTACTCGACGGGACTAGGTTACACAGATACGCAGTATTTT. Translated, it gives CACSYSTGLGYTDTQYF.